What follows are 23 T cell receptor beta chains derived from one specimen sequenced in a study of T cell repertoires in cytomegalovirus infection (dated by TCRdb to the late 2010s). Sequencing relied on an Illumina HiSeq 1500. Starting from the raw public reads, TCRdb applied fastp trimming at Q25, assembled clones with MiXCR and retained in-frame beta chains. Each CDR3 protein gets just one entry, which takes the most common genes and DNA from the rows behind it. This sample lists 600,000 to 700,000 distinct CDR3 sequences; roughly a third were detected once. About 18% of the sample rests with the top ten. According to the study, the label for this sample's treatment or condition signals: in vitro stimulation with specific CMV peptide epitopes to enrich CMV-specific T cells. These receptors have no known antigen. Sequences were derived from cultured PBMCs, sampled from culture after CMV antigen stimulation. These receptors all come from a human donor in good health (CMV status not recorded). Some clones in this sample may be carry-over from other donors' samples.

This clonotype was recorded a few times. The V call is TRBV28, the J call TRBJ1-5, with D maybe TRBD1 (6 bases). The ends were cut back, 4 bases at V and 1 base at J, with 14 bases in the middle. Germline V gene data show CDR1 as MDHEN and CDR2 as SYDVKM. This CDR3 comprises 16 residues. This CDR3 is CASSSIRGQSNQPQHF. In DNA form, the CDR3 reads TGTGCCAGCAGTTCAATTAGAGGACAGAGCAATCAGCCCCAGCATTTT. Based on the CDR3 plus reference TRBV28 and TRBJ1-5, the full variable domain is DVKVTQSSRYLVKRTGEKVFLECVQDMDHENMFWYRQDPGLGLRLIYFSYDVKMKEKGDIPEGYSVSREKKERFSLILESASTNQTSMYLCASSSIRGQSNQPQHFGDGTRLSIL.

The V and J genes are TRBV7-9 and TRBJ2-7, with D possibly TRBD2 on 6 matching bases. The CDR3 loop spans 14 amino acids. V dropped 2 bases and J dropped 7 bases, with 15 bases sitting between them. Per germline, CDR1 SEHNR and CDR2 FQNEAQ (reference sequence). The CDR3 reads CASSLQGGPGEQYF. Here the CDR3 DNA reads TGTGCCAGCAGCTTACAGGGAGGTCCGGGAGAGCAGTACTTC.

The chain carries TRBV20-1 and TRBJ2-5, with 9 nucleotides matching TRBD2. CDR3 length: 14 amino acids. Germline CDR1 DFQATT, CDR2 SNEGSKA (reference sequence). V was pared by 6 bases and J by 1 base, with 6 bases of the junction left unmatched. The CDR3 DNA reads TGCAGTGCGGCTAGCGGGGACTTCCAAGAGACCCAGTACTTC. Translated: CSAASGDFQETQYF.

The chain uses TRBV19 and TRBJ2-7; D unresolved. The germline gives CDR1 LNHDA, CDR2 SQIVND (reference sequence). Trimming removed 3 bases from V and 1 base from J, with 7 bases in between. This CDR3 has 13 residues. CDR3 sequence reads: CASSISSSYEQYF. For the CDR3, the DNA is TGTGCCAGTAGTATTTCTAGTTCCTACGAGCAGTACTTC.

V is TRBV6-1 and J is TRBJ2-7; D remains ambiguous. Per the germline V gene, CDR1 is MNHNS and CDR2 is SASEGT. This CDR3 is built from 14 residues. Trimming cost V 5 bases and J 2 bases, with 13 bases left between them. The CDR3 loop is CASSYGLVPYEQYF. CDR3 DNA sequence: TGTGCCAGCAGTTACGGTCTGGTCCCCTACGAGCAGTACTTC.

This clonotype has at least ten counts. The chain joins TRBV7-2 to TRBJ1-2, with 8 positions matching TRBD1. CDR1 is SGHTA, CDR2 FQGNSA, per germline. V shed 2 bases, J shed 7 bases, and the junction held 9 bases outside the gene matches. This CDR3 contains 15 residues. The CDR3 DNA reads TGTGCCAGCAGCTTAATGGGACAGGCATTTGGTGGCTACACCTTC. Its protein product is CASSLMGQAFGGYTF.

This CDR3 is CSALMTGARSGANVLTF. CDR3 nucleotide sequence: TGCAGCGCCCTAATGACAGGCGCGCGCTCTGGGGCCAACGTCCTGACTTTC. The V call is TRBV29-1, the J call TRBJ2-6, with D possibly matching TRBD1 (6 bases). The CDR3 totals 17 residues. V lost 7 bases to trimming and J lost 0 bases, with 19 bases between them. Germline V CDR1 and CDR2: SQVTM, ANQGSEA.

CDR3 coding DNA: TGTGCCAGTATTGATCTAGGCTTAGATCAGCCCCAGCATTTT. Translated: CASIDLGLDQPQHF. The rearrangement links TRBV19 to TRBJ1-5, with no clear D. Trimming took off 7 bases at V and 5 bases at J, with 15 bases between the two ends. The CDR3 is made up of 14 amino acids. CDR1 and CDR2 (germline): LNHDA, SQIVND (reference sequence). Supplemented by reference TRBV19 and TRBJ1-5, the full variable domain reads DGGITQSPKYLFRKEGQNVTLSCEQNLNHDAMYWYRQDPGQGLRLIYYSQIVNDFQKGDIAEGYSVSREKKESFPLTVTSAQKNPTAFYLCASIDLGLDQPQHFGDGTRLSIL.

Only a few counts were recorded for this clonotype. The CDR3 loop is CASRPPSGNTIYF. The CDR3 nucleotides read TGTGCCAGCAGGCCGCCTTCTGGAAACACCATATATTTT. The rearrangement joins TRBV28 to TRBJ1-3; D call uncertain. Germline CDR1 MDHEN, CDR2 SYDVKM. V was trimmed by 6 bases and J by 1 base, leaving 7 bases between them. The CDR3 sequence is 13 residues long.

The rearrangement joins TRBV20-1 to TRBJ2-7; 12 bases map to TRBD1. Trimming cost V 5 bases and J 4 bases; bases outside gene matches: 9. This CDR3 is 15 amino acids long. Germline CDR1 and CDR2: DFQATT and SNEGSKA (reference sequence). CDR3 sequence (DNA): TGCAGTGCTGCCACCGGGACAGGGGGCTTGTACGAGCAGTACTTC. Residues: CSAATGTGGLYEQYF.

In its sample, this clonotype was seen a few times. The chain links TRBV6-6 to TRBJ1-4; tentatively, D is TRBD1 (6 bases). Trimming stripped 8 bases from V and 8 bases from J, with 12 bases between. The germline CDR1 and CDR2 sequences are MNHNY and SVGAGI (reference sequence). The CDR3 runs to 12 residues. The CDR3 DNA sequence: TGTGCCAGCGGGGGGGCCAGGGAAAAACTGTTTTTT. It encodes CASGGAREKLFF.

The chain has TRBV20-1 and TRBJ2-3, with D perhaps TRBD2 (5 bases). V was clipped by 6 bases and J by 3 bases, with 25 bases between them. The CDR3 contains 17 residues. The V gene's germline CDR1 is DFQATT and CDR2 SNEGSKA (reference sequence). This CDR3 reads CSAHLPGRSGGTDTQYF. The CDR3 nucleotides read TGCAGTGCACACCTTCCCGGGCGCTCCGGCGGGACAGATACGCAGTATTTT.

This clonotype was observed a handful of times. The V and J genes are TRBV2 and TRBJ2-3, with D uncertain. The V end lost 3 bases, the J end lost 5 bases, and 6 bases lay between the germline ends. From germline, CDR1 is SNHLY and CDR2 FYNNEI. This CDR3 has 12 amino acids. The CDR3 bases are TGTGCCAGCAGTGAGATACAAGATACGCAGTATTTT. Translated: CASSEIQDTQYF.

This clonotype was detected only a few times. The chain has TRBV6-8 and TRBJ1-1; 10 bases map to TRBD1. The CDR3 is made up of 14 amino acids. V shed 6 bases, J shed 7 bases, and the junction held 8 bases outside the gene matches. Germline assignment: CDR1 MNHGY and CDR2 SAAAGT. The CDR3 loop is CASRTGGAGNEAFF. CDR3 nucleotide sequence: TGTGCCAGCAGGACAGGGGGCGCGGGTAATGAAGCTTTCTTT.

This chain joins TRBV7-6 and TRBJ1-6, with D unclear. The germline V and J ends were trimmed by 1 base and 7 bases, with 11 bases remaining between them. There are 15 residues in the CDR3. Germline lookup yields CDR1 SGHVS and CDR2 FNYEAQ. As DNA, the CDR3 is TGTGCCAGCAGCTTAGTGAAGGGTGGGAATTCACCCCTCCACTTT. This translates into CASSLVKGGNSPLHF.

CDR3 protein: CASSRTGGRDGYTF. As DNA, the CDR3 is TGTGCCAGCAGCCGGACAGGGGGCAGGGATGGCTACACCTTC. The chain uses TRBV7-2 and TRBJ1-2; 11 bases fit TRBD1. The J segment lost 6 bases and the V segment lost 5 bases, leaving 5 bases of the junction unmatched. Germline V lookup: CDR1 SGHTA, CDR2 FQGNSA. The CDR3 runs 14 residues.

This clonotype was counted ten times or more. This rearrangement joins TRBV7-2 to TRBJ2-3; 7 bases match TRBD2. Germline values: CDR1 SGHTA, CDR2 FQGNSA. The V segment lost 0 bases and the J segment 5 bases; nucleotides outside the gene matches: 8. This CDR3 spans 16 amino acids. CDR3 loop: CASSLAGRELRDTQYF. The CDR3 coding sequence is TGTGCCAGCAGCTTAGCAGGGCGGGAGCTCAGAGATACGCAGTATTTT. The full variable domain, completed using reference TRBV7-2 and TRBJ2-3, is GAGVSQSPSNKVTEKGKDVELRCDPISGHTALYWYRQSLGQGLEFLIYFQGNSAPDKSGLPSDRFSAERTGGSVSTLTIQRTQQEDSAVYLCASSLAGRELRDTQYFGPGTRLTVL.

V gene TRBV12-3 or TRBV12-4 combines with J gene TRBJ2-1; D call uncertain. V was trimmed by 5 bases and J by 3 bases, leaving 14 bases between them. CDR3 length equals 15 residues. The CDR3 DNA reads TGTGCCAGCAGTCCTTGGCGGCCCGGCTACAATGAGCAGTTCTTC. Its protein is CASSPWRPGYNEQFF.

This clonotype was counted only a few times. This chain uses TRBV7-8 with TRBJ2-1; 9 bases line up with TRBD1. The CDR3 length is 17 residues. V lost 7 bases and J lost 8; bases outside the gene matches: 18. Germline V CDR1 and CDR2: SGHVS, FQNEAQ. The CDR3 DNA reads as TGTGCCAGCACCACCGGAGCCGGACAGGGGCGGCCAGATGAGCAGTTCTTC. Protein sequence: CASTTGAGQGRPDEQFF.

V is TRBV20-1 and J is TRBJ2-1; D ambiguous. The CDR3 covers 13 residues. Germline V gene sequence: CDR1 DFQATT, CDR2 SNEGSKA (reference sequence). V lost 3 bases to trimming and J lost 2 bases, with 8 bases between them. As DNA, the CDR3 is TGCAGTGCTAGTGTCTATACCTACAATGAGCAGTTCTTC. Its translation: CSASVYTYNEQFF.

This clonotype has just a few counts. The chain couples TRBV7-6 to TRBJ2-3; TRBD2 matches 13 bases. The CDR3 runs 19 residues. The germline CDR1 and CDR2 sequences are SGHVS and FNYEAQ. V shed 5 bases, J shed 0 bases, and the junction held 11 bases outside the gene matches. DNA of the CDR3: TGTGCCAGCAGCACGTGGACTAGCGGGGGATTTATAAGCACAGATACGCAGTATTTT. Protein product: CASSTWTSGGFISTDTQYF.

This clonotype was observed at least ten times. V usage is TRBV7-2 and J usage is TRBJ2-3; D is perhaps TRBD1 (6 bases). This CDR3 contains 16 residues. Germline V gene lookup returns CDR1 SGHTA and CDR2 FQGNSA. Trimming cost V 1 base and J 2 bases, with 13 bases left between them. CDR3 loop: CASSLGGQSFTDTQYF. The CDR3 bases are TGTGCCAGCAGCTTAGGCGGACAGAGTTTCACAGATACGCAGTATTTT.

The J gene is TRBJ1-2, the V gene TRBV7-9; 8 bases agree with TRBD1. The V gene end was trimmed by 5 bases and the J gene end by 5 bases; junction bases not matched to a gene: 13. Germline loops: CDR1 SEHNR, CDR2 FQNEAQ (reference sequence). The CDR3 is 16 amino acids. The CDR3 nucleotides read TGTGCCAGCAGCCCCGGCGGGGACAGGCCCGGGTATGGCTACACCTTC. It is translated as CASSPGGDRPGYGYTF. Supplemented by reference TRBV7-9 and TRBJ1-2, the full variable domain reads DTGVSQNPRHKITKRGQNVTFRCDPISEHNRLYWYRQTLGQGPEFLTYFQNEAQLEKSRLLSDRFSAERPKGSFSTLEIQRTEQGDSAMYLCASSPGGDRPGYGYTFGSGTRLTVV.